The 2 T cell receptor beta chains below come from one sample, sequenced in a study of blood T cell repertoires in COVID-19. TCRdb keeps only in-frame clones here, not all; method: immunoSEQ multiplex PCR. Of more than 45,000 clones listed, around 90% are singletons. The specimen was peripheral blood. Every receptor here comes from a human donor in a cohort sampled during active COVID-19.

This clone was detected once. CDR3 in amino acids: CASSNRVVTQYF. DNA for the CDR3: TGTGCCAGCAGCAACAGGGTTGTGACCCAGTACTTC. The chain uses TRBV28 and TRBJ2-5, with a tentative D call TRBD1 (6 bases). CDR3 size: 12 residues. CDR1 and CDR2 from the germline V gene are MDHEN and SYDVKM. Trimming left V 6 bases short and J 7 bases short, with 12 bases between. The entire variable domain, with the rest obtained from reference TRBV28 and TRBJ2-5, is as follows: DVKVTQSSRYLVKRTGEKVFLECVQDMDHENMFWYRQDPGLGLRLIYFSYDVKMKEKGDIPEGYSVSREKKERFSLILESASTNQTSMYLCASSNRVVTQYFGPGTRLLVL.

The chain uses TRBV19 and TRBJ1-2, with D tentatively TRBD1 (6 bases). The CDR3 is made up of 13 amino acids. Per germline, CDR1 LNHDA and CDR2 SQIVND (reference sequence). Between the trimmed V and J ends, which lost 11 bases and 1 base, there was a span of 14 bases. Here the CDR3 DNA reads TGTGCCTCGACAGGAGACTATAACTATGGCTACACCTTC. It specifies CASTGDYNYGYTF.